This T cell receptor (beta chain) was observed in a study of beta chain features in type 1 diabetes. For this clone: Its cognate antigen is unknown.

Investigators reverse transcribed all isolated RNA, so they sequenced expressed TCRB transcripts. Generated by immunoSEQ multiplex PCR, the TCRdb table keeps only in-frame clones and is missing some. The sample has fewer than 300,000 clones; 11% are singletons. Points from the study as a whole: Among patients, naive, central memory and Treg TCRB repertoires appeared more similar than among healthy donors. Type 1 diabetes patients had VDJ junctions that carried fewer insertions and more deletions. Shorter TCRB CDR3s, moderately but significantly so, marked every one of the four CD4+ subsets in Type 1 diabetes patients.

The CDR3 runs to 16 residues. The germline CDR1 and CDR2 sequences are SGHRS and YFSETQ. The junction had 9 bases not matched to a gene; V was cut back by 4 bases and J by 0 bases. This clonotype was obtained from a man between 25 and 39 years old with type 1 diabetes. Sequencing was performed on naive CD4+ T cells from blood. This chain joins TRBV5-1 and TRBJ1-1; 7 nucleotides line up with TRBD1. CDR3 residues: CASSDNRGAMNTEAFF. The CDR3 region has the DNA TGCGCCAGCAGCGACAACAGGGGTGCAATGAACACTGAAGCTTTCTTT.